This T cell receptor beta chain came from a study of T cell repertoires in cytomegalovirus infection. Study background: HLA-C-restricted CMV epitopes, recently identified, and well-studied HLA-B-restricted ones were used by the study. The public TCR beta signatures pointed to both CMV infection and matching HLA type.

Study findings and constraints: Carriers of CMV plus the relevant HLA were identified by cumulative public TCR beta family frequency. What dominated the ex vivo response were HLA-C-restricted CMV-specific TCR beta clonotypes.

In this sample, this clonotype turned up a few times. The antigen is undetermined. TCRdb reanalysed the reads using MiXCR and keeps one entry per CDR3 protein. The sample records some 920,000 distinct CDR3 sequences, roughly 30% being singletons. The sequence derives from a human donor in good health (CMV status not recorded). Some clones in this sample may be carry-over from other donors' samples. Source: cultured CD8+ T cells from PBMCs, taken from culture after CMV antigen stimulation.

CDR3 nucleotide sequence: TGTGCCAGCAGCGCTGCTACGGGGGGGCCAATTTACGAGCAGTACTTC. Protein: CASSAATGGPIYEQYF. The V and J genes are TRBV7-9 and TRBJ2-7; TRBD2 aligns across 8 bases. The germline V gene has CDR1 SEHNR and CDR2 FQNEAQ (reference sequence). The CDR3 has 16 amino acids. The V gene end was trimmed by 5 bases and the J gene end by 4 bases; junction bases not matched to a gene: 13.